The 25 T cell receptor beta chains reported below all come from one sample, sequenced in a study of CXCR3-negative and CXCR3-positive naive CD8 T cells. Through 5' RACE with UMI labels, the TRB cDNA libraries were prepared. TCRdb reanalyzed the 5' RACE reads, giving one entry per CDR3 protein sequence and no DNA. This sample's table reports over 35,000 distinct CDR3 sequences. Source material: memory CD8+ T cells from blood. The receptors here all came from a human donor in good health. Some clones in this sample may be carry-over from other donors' samples.

The chain couples TRBV7-9 to TRBJ1-3. The CDR3 has 16 residues. Per the germline V gene, CDR1 is SEHNR and CDR2 is FQNEAQ (reference sequence). The CDR3 here is CASSVREDLSGNTIYF.

The CDR3 spells CASSYSPPGLAAPSTDTQYF. The chain is built from TRBV6-5 and TRBJ2-3; TCRdb proposes TRBD2, but this gene call is untestable without DNA. Germline CDR1 is MNHEY and CDR2 is SVGAGI. This CDR3 has 20 residues.

The chain recombines TRBV20-1 with TRBJ2-3; TCRdb's D call, TRBD1, is unchecked because there is no DNA. The CDR3 consists of 18 residues. Germline CDR1 reads DFQATT; CDR2 reads SNEGSKA (reference sequence). The CDR3 here is CSARDLSWTGGIGDTQYF.

The chain joins TRBV28 to TRBJ2-7; the TRBD1 assignment by TCRdb is unverifiable without DNA. The CDR3 contains 15 residues. Germline loops: CDR1 MDHEN, CDR2 SYDVKM. The CDR3 spells CASSWPGQGLYEQYF.

This chain uses TRBV7-9 with TRBJ2-2; absent DNA, TCRdb's TRBD2 call cannot be checked. This CDR3 spans 15 amino acids. Germline lookup yields CDR1 SEHNR and CDR2 FQNEAQ (reference sequence). The CDR3 is CASSSRGVENGELFF. The full variable domain, its missing parts supplied by reference TRBV7-9 and TRBJ2-2, is DTGVSQNPRHKITKRGQNVTFRCDPISEHNRLYWYRQTLGQGPEFLTYFQNEAQLEKSRLLSDRFSAERPKGSFSTLEIQRTEQGDSAMYLCASSSRGVENGELFFGEGSRLTVL.

V and J are TRBV20-1 and TRBJ2-3; TCRdb indicates TRBD2, and absent DNA this call remains unverified. Germline V gene lookup returns CDR1 DFQATT and CDR2 SNEGSKA (reference sequence). The CDR3 totals 14 residues. This CDR3 is CSASGLANTYTQYF.

This chain uses TRBV6-2 or TRBV6-3 with TRBJ2-3; without DNA, the TCRdb call of TRBD2 cannot be checked. The CDR3 extends over 16 amino acids. Germline lookup yields CDR1 MNHEY and CDR2 SVGEGT. CDR3 sequence: CASSSTLAGGPDTQYF.

This chain links TRBV3-1 with TRBJ2-1; without DNA, the TCRdb call of TRBD2 cannot be checked. This CDR3 is 15 amino acids long. CDR1 is LGHDT and CDR2 is YNNKEL in the germline V gene (reference sequence). The CDR3 loop is CASSQVAGAYNEQFF.

The V and J genes are TRBV29-1 and TRBJ2-1; no DNA is available, so the TRBD2 call from TCRdb remains unchecked. The CDR3 has 15 residues. The germline gives CDR1 SQVTM, CDR2 ANQGSEA. The CDR3 sequence: CSVEGTSGGYNEQFF.

The V call is TRBV7-2, the J call TRBJ2-3; TCRdb lists TRBD2, though no DNA is available to test this call. CDR1 and CDR2 from the germline V gene are SGHTA and FQGNSA. CDR3 length equals 19 residues. The CDR3 region is CASSQEVGSGGVGTDTRYF.

The chain recombines TRBV6-6 with TRBJ1-6; there is no DNA to check the TCRdb D call of TRBD1. Germline V gene data show CDR1 as MNHNY and CDR2 as SVGAGI (reference sequence). The CDR3 runs to 15 residues. The chain's CDR3 is CASSPLGGKNSPLHF.

The chain combines TRBV29-1 with TRBJ2-3; TCRdb outputs TRBD2, but without DNA this stays unchecked. The length of the CDR3 is 13 residues. The V gene's germline CDR1 is SQVTM and CDR2 ANQGSEA. CDR3 region: CSVVAGVWFTQYF.

The J gene is TRBJ2-3, the V gene TRBV12-3 or TRBV12-4; TCRdb outputs TRBD1, but without DNA this stays unchecked. This CDR3 is built from 12 residues. This chain's CDR3 is CASSLPADTQYF.

The gene calls are TRBV12-3 or TRBV12-4 and TRBJ2-2; the TCRdb D gene call, TRBD1, has no DNA to confirm it. This CDR3 has 17 residues. The CDR3 reads CASRATRGGVEAGELFF.

This chain connects TRBV19 to TRBJ2-5; TCRdb indicates TRBD1, and absent DNA this call remains unverified. The length of the CDR3 is 16 residues. Germline CDR1 LNHDA, CDR2 SQIVND (reference sequence). This CDR3 reads CASSMEGNRGRQTQYF.

The rearrangement uses TRBV20-1 and TRBJ1-1. Germline values: CDR1 DFQATT, CDR2 SNEGSKA (reference sequence). The CDR3 consists of 13 residues. The CDR3 loop reads CSARTTSRTEAFF.

The chain combines TRBV7-3 with TRBJ2-5; TCRdb selects TRBD2, and the lack of DNA leaves this call unchecked. The V gene's germline CDR1 is SGHTA and CDR2 FQGTGA. The CDR3 contains 14 residues. CDR3 region: CASSLLGGGETQYF. The entire variable domain, with the rest obtained from reference TRBV7-3 and TRBJ2-5, is as follows: GAGVSQTPSNKVTEKGKYVELRCDPISGHTALYWYRQSLGQGPEFLIYFQGTGAADDSGLPNDRFFAVRPEGSVSTLKIQRTERGDSAVYLCASSLLGGGETQYFGPGTRLLVL.

This chain joins TRBV7-2 and TRBJ2-5; TCRdb lists TRBD1, though no DNA is available to test this call. Germline CDR1 is SGHTA and CDR2 is FQGNSA. There are 16 residues in the CDR3. CDR3 loop: CASSLVYVRGKETQYF.

This chain connects TRBV27 to TRBJ1-6. The CDR3 covers 15 residues. The germline CDR1 and CDR2 sequences are MNHEY and SMNVEV (reference sequence). CDR3 in amino acids: CASSLSGTVGSPLHF.

This chain connects TRBV11-1 to TRBJ2-1; the D call from TCRdb, TRBD2, cannot be confirmed without DNA. Germline V gives CDR1 SGHAT, CDR2 FQDESV (reference sequence). This CDR3 contains 14 residues. The CDR3 is CASSFEREVDEQFF.

The V gene is TRBV27, the J gene TRBJ2-2; TCRdb picks TRBD2, but there is no DNA to check that call. From germline, CDR1 is MNHEY and CDR2 SMNVEV (reference sequence). The CDR3 has 17 residues. The CDR3 is CASSPMGLAGDGGELFF.

This chain uses TRBV6-5 with TRBJ2-1. The CDR3 length is 11 residues. From germline, CDR1 is MNHEY and CDR2 SVGAGI. The CDR3 loop is CASSYSNEQFF.

The genes are TRBV11-3 and TRBJ1-1. The V gene's germline CDR1 is SGHNT and CDR2 YENEEA. The CDR3 covers 14 residues. The CDR3: CASSLGVMNTEAFF.

This chain uses TRBV14 with TRBJ2-2; the D call of TRBD1 rests on TCRdb alone, since no DNA is present to check it. Germline loops: CDR1 SGHDN, CDR2 FVKESK. The CDR3 totals 17 residues. The CDR3 sequence: CASRQGTLLKNTGELFF.

The chain couples TRBV14 to TRBJ2-2; TCRdb outputs TRBD1, but without DNA this stays unchecked. The germline V gene has CDR1 SGHDN and CDR2 FVKESK. The CDR3 contains 19 residues. The CDR3 is CASSQEYIGQTPGTGELFF.